The 5 T cell receptor beta chains listed next were all sequenced from one sample in a study of CD8+ T cells in alopecia areata. Sequencing used cDNA as its template, made by extracting RNA and reverse transcribing it. The repertoire was sequenced with immunoSEQ multiplex PCR; TCRdb's copy has only in-frame clones and lacks some. This sample carries around 300,000 clones, approximately 60% of them seen once, and the ten largest clones take roughly 0.93%. Stated treatment: oral pan-JAK inhibitor, 5-10 mg twice daily. The sample consisted of CD4+ T cells sorted from blood, taken around week 54, from a patient treated with tofacitinib. The receptors were gathered from a human donor with alopecia areata.

The gene calls are TRBV30 and TRBJ2-6, with D tentatively TRBD2 (6 bases). Trimming shortened V by 3 bases and J by 0 bases, and 24 bases separated the two germline ends. This CDR3 has 20 residues. CDR1 and CDR2 from the germline V gene are GTSNPN and SVGIG (reference sequence). The CDR3 loop reads CAWSPVRLRGLISGANVLTF. DNA for the CDR3: TGTGCCTGGAGCCCCGTAAGATTGAGGGGACTTATCTCTGGGGCCAACGTCCTGACTTTC.

This chain connects TRBV30 to TRBJ2-1; D is possibly TRBD2 (5 bases). The CDR3 length is 13 residues. The germline gives CDR1 GTSNPN, CDR2 SVGIG (reference sequence). V lost 4 bases and J lost 8, with 15 bases in between. The CDR3 sequence: CAWTDTRFDEQFF. The DNA of the CDR3 is TGTGCCTGGACCGATACTAGATTTGATGAGCAGTTCTTC.

This chain uses TRBV7-3 with TRBJ2-4; TRBD1 matches at 9 bases. CDR1 SGHTA and CDR2 FQGTGA come from the germline V gene. After removal of 4 bases from V and 1 base from J, the junction contained 5 bases not matched to a gene. This CDR3 comprises 16 residues. In DNA form, the CDR3 reads TGTGCCAGCAGCTCCGGGACAGGGTGGGCCAAAAACATTCAGTACTTC. It translates to CASSSGTGWAKNIQYF. The whole variable domain, filled in from reference TRBV7-3 and TRBJ2-4, reads GAGVSQTPSNKVTEKGKYVELRCDPISGHTALYWYRQSLGQGPEFLIYFQGTGAADDSGLPNDRFFAVRPEGSVSTLKIQRTERGDSAVYLCASSSGTGWAKNIQYFGAGTRLSVL.

The chain is built from TRBV5-4 and TRBJ2-6, with 7 bases lining up with TRBD1. With 4 bases clipped from V and 3 bases from J, the junction kept 7 bases outside the gene matches. The germline V gene encodes CDR1 SGHNT and CDR2 YYREEE (reference sequence). This CDR3 comprises 16 residues. The CDR3 here is CASSPTGVDGANVLTF. The CDR3 bases are TGTGCCAGCAGCCCTACAGGGGTGGATGGGGCCAACGTCCTGACTTTC.

J is TRBJ2-6 and V is TRBV29-1; a possible D gene is TRBD2 (6 bases). The CDR3 extends over 14 amino acids. The V gene lost 4 bases and the J gene lost 2 bases, with 9 bases spanning the gap. Per germline, CDR1 SQVTM and CDR2 ANQGSEA. CDR3: CSVASGAGANVLTF. In nucleotides, the CDR3 is TGCAGCGTTGCATCGGGGGCTGGGGCCAACGTCCTGACTTTC.